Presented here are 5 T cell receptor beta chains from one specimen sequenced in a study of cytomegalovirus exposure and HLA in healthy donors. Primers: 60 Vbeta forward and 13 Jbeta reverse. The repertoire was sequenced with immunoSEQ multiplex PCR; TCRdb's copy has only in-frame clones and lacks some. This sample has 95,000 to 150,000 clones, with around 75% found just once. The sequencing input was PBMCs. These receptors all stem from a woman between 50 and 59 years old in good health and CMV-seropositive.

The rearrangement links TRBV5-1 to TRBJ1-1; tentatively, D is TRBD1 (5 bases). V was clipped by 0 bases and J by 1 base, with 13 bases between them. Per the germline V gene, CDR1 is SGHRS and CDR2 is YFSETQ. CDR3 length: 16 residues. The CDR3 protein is CASSLGQGLANTEAFF. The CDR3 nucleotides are TGCGCCAGCAGCTTGGGGCAGGGATTGGCGAACACTGAAGCTTTCTTT.

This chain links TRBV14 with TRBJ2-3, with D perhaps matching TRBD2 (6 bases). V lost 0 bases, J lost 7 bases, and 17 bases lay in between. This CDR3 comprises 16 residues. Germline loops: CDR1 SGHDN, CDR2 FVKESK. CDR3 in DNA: TGTGCCAGCAGCCAAGAAAGGGACTGGGGTAGGAATACGCAGTATTTT. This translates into CASSQERDWGRNTQYF.

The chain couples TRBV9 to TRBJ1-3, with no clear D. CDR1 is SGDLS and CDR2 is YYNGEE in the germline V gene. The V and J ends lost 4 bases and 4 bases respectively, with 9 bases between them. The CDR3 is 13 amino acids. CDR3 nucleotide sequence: TGTGCCAGCAGCATCTCGTTGGGAAACACCATATATTTT. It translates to CASSISLGNTIYF.

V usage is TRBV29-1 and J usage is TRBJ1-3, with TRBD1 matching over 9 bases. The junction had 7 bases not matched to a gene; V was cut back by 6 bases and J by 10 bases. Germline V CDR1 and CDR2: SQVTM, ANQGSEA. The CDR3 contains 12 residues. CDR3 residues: CSVLGQGLTIYF. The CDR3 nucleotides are TGCAGCGTCCTCGGACAGGGGTTAACCATATATTTT. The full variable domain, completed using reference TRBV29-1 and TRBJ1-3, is SAVISQKPSRDICQRGTSLTIQCQVDSQVTMMFWYRQQPGQSLTLIATANQGSEATYESGFVIDKFPISRPNLTFSTLTVSNMSPEDSSIYLCSVLGQGLTIYFGEGSWLTVV.

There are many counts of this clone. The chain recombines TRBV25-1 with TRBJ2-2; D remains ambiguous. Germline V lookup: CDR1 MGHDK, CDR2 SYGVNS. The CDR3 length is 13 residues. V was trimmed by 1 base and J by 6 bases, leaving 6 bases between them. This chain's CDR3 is CASSEFGAGELFF. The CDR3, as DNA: TGTGCCAGCAGTGAATTCGGTGCCGGGGAGCTGTTTTTT.